Presented here are 22 T cell receptor beta chains from one specimen sequenced in a study of T cells in Graves' hyperthyroidism and ophthalmopathy. TCR beta CDR3 regions were amplified from RNA. HTBI primers were the set used in a first-round RT-PCR of the TCR CDR3. TCRdb passed the multiplex PCR reads through MiXCR, listing each CDR3 protein once. The table records about 600,000 distinct CDR3 sequences, about a sixth of them present only once. Sequencing was carried out using blood. These TCRs come from a woman in her 40s with Graves' ophthalmopathy.

This clonotype was seen at least ten times. The CDR3 loop is CASTPAPPRGYTF. The CDR3 nucleotides are TGTGCCAGCACCCCAGCCCCCCCCAGGGGCTACACCTTC. The chain uses TRBV28 and TRBJ1-2; D unclear. Germline assignment: CDR1 MDHEN and CDR2 SYDVKM. Trimming pared 7 bases from V and 8 bases from J, leaving 17 bases between. The CDR3 consists of 13 residues.

This clonotype was observed once. This chain links TRBV19 with TRBJ1-1; 8 bases are a match to TRBD1. Germline CDR1 LNHDA, CDR2 SQIVND (reference sequence). The CDR3 has 15 amino acids. V shed 8 bases, J shed 5 bases, and the junction held 13 bases outside the gene matches. Here the CDR3 DNA reads TGTGCCAGTTCTTCGTCAGGGGGCGCGGGAACTGAAGCTTTCTTT. Protein sequence: CASSSSGGAGTEAFF.

This clonotype has a count of ten or more. The J gene is TRBJ1-1, the V gene TRBV6-1; D may be TRBD1 (6 bases). CDR1 is MNHNS, CDR2 SASEGT, per germline. V lost 5 bases and J 5 bases, leaving 24 bases between the germline ends. CDR3 length: 17 amino acids. CDR3 in DNA: TGTGCCAGCAGTTATTCGGCAGGGTCCTTTAGGGGGACTGAAGCTTTCTTT. Its translation is CASSYSAGSFRGTEAFF.

About this clonotype itself: Without the conserved terminal phenylalanine or tryptophan, this CDR3 likely stems from a read error. The chain recombines TRBV19 with TRBJ1-5; D ambiguous. The germline CDR1 and CDR2 sequences are LNHDA and SQIVND (reference sequence). This CDR3 spans 12 amino acids. Trimming stripped 5 bases from V and 5 bases from J, with 7 bases between. CDR3 protein: CASSSPYQPQHS. The CDR3 nucleotides read TGTGCCAGTAGTTCTCCGTATCAGCCCCAGCATTCT.

The chain employs TRBV3-1 and TRBJ2-3; 7 positions match TRBD2. CDR3 length equals 17 residues. The germline V gene encodes CDR1 LGHDT and CDR2 YNNKEL (reference sequence). Trimming at V came to 0 bases and at J to 4 bases, leaving 10 bases not matched to a gene. The CDR3 DNA reads as TGTGCCAGCAGCCAAGATTATGGGGCGGGAGCTTCAGATACGCAGTATTTT. Translated: CASSQDYGAGASDTQYF.

There are many counts of this clonotype. The CDR3 spells CASSPRQGGSNEQFF. The CDR3 nucleotides are TGTGCCAGCAGTCCACGACAGGGGGGGAGCAATGAGCAGTTCTTC. The chain carries TRBV12-3 or TRBV12-4 and TRBJ2-1, with TRBD1 matching 9 bases. The V gene end was trimmed by 5 bases and the J gene end by 6 bases; junction bases not matched to a gene: 8. The CDR3 sequence is 15 residues long.

This clonotype was detected ten times or more. The gene calls are TRBV11-2 and TRBJ2-5; D not resolved. Germline values: CDR1 SGHAT, CDR2 FQNNGV. The CDR3 has 16 residues. V lost 1 base and J 5 bases, leaving 17 bases between the germline ends. CDR3 loop: CASSLGWATFRETQYF. The CDR3 bases are TGTGCCAGCAGCTTAGGTTGGGCAACCTTCAGGGAGACCCAGTACTTC.

J is TRBJ2-7 and V is TRBV20-1; unclear D gene. The CDR3 consists of 13 residues. The germline V and J ends were trimmed by 3 bases and 0 bases, with 9 bases remaining between them. Germline V CDR1 and CDR2: DFQATT, SNEGSKA (reference sequence). The CDR3 DNA sequence: TGCAGTGCTAGCAGCGAGGTCTCCTACGAGCAGTACTTC. Translating it yields CSASSEVSYEQYF.

This clonotype was detected only a few times. The rearrangement joins TRBV30 to TRBJ2-7, with 9 nucleotides matching TRBD2. J gave up 4 bases and V 1 base, and 5 bases lay outside the gene matches. Germline V gene data show CDR1 as GTSNPN and CDR2 as SVGIG (reference sequence). This CDR3 is 14 amino acids long. The CDR3 DNA reads as TGTGCCTGGAGTGGACTAGCGGCGGTGTACGAGCAGTACTTC. Its translation: CAWSGLAAVYEQYF.

This clonotype appeared many times. This chain connects TRBV18 to TRBJ1-1, with no clear D. The CDR3 totals 14 residues. Germline V gene data show CDR1 as KGHSH and CDR2 as LQKENI. Trimming removed 2 bases at V and 7 bases at J, with 14 bases between. The CDR3 DNA reads as TGTGCCAGCTCACCAAATAAGGACGCCCTTGAAGCTTTCTTT. This codes for CASSPNKDALEAFF.

This clonotype has ten or more counts. The chain combines TRBV7-6 with TRBJ2-3; 7 bases are shared with TRBD1. In germline, CDR1 is SGHVS, CDR2 FNYEAQ. V gave up 2 bases and J gave up 1 base; unmatched junction bases: 18. This CDR3 spans 20 amino acids. CDR3 amino acids: CASSLRVGDSLFSGTDTQYF. The DNA of the CDR3 is TGTGCCAGCAGCTTAAGAGTCGGGGACAGCCTCTTTTCGGGCACAGATACGCAGTATTTT.

This clonotype has a count of ten or more. V is TRBV4-2 and J is TRBJ2-7; D unresolved. Germline assignment: CDR1 LGHNA and CDR2 YNFKEQ. This CDR3 is built from 13 residues. The V gene lost 1 base and the J gene lost 5 bases, with 9 bases spanning the gap. CDR3 region: CASSQGRSDEQYF. CDR3 nucleotides: TGTGCCAGCAGCCAAGGTCGCAGCGACGAGCAGTACTTC.

Many counts were recorded for this clonotype. The gene calls are TRBV28 and TRBJ1-1, with D perhaps TRBD1 (6 bases). This CDR3 contains 14 residues. Germline lookup yields CDR1 MDHEN and CDR2 SYDVKM. Trimming pared 5 bases from V and 3 bases from J, leaving 13 bases between. The chain's CDR3 is CASSIPTGYTEAFF. CDR3 bases: TGTGCCAGCAGTATACCTACAGGGTACACTGAAGCTTTCTTT.

This clonotype was seen at least ten times. The chain links TRBV30 to TRBJ1-2, with no clear D. In germline, CDR1 is GTSNPN, CDR2 SVGIG (reference sequence). This CDR3 has 14 residues. The V and J ends lost 4 bases and 8 bases respectively, with 20 bases between them. This CDR3 is CAWTKLGARRGYTF. The CDR3 DNA is TGTGCCTGGACAAAATTGGGAGCCAGGCGCGGCTACACCTTC.

This clonotype was observed at least ten times. V usage is TRBV20-1 and J usage is TRBJ2-7; weak D call: TRBD2 (5 bases). The CDR3 has 12 residues. The germline CDR1 and CDR2 sequences are DFQATT and SNEGSKA (reference sequence). The germline V and J ends were trimmed by 5 bases and 0 bases, with 8 bases remaining between them. This CDR3 is CSASGSSYEQYF. CDR3 DNA: TGCAGTGCTTCGGGGAGCTCCTACGAGCAGTACTTC.

Here the CDR3 reads CASRKDRESNQPQHF. The CDR3 nucleotides are TGTGCCAGCAGGAAAGACAGGGAGAGCAATCAGCCCCAGCATTTT. The V and J genes are TRBV6-1 and TRBJ1-5; the match to TRBD1 covers 7 bases. The CDR3 spans 15 residues. V lost 6 bases, J lost 1 base, and 6 bases stayed unmatched. Germline-derived CDR1 and CDR2 are MNHNS and SASEGT.

The chain is built from TRBV20-1 and TRBJ2-7; 8 bases match TRBD2. After removal of 0 bases from V and 8 bases from J, the junction contained 21 bases not matched to a gene. The CDR3 is made up of 18 amino acids. Germline values: CDR1 DFQATT, CDR2 SNEGSKA (reference sequence). CDR3 coding DNA: TGCAGTGCTAGAGAACAGCCAATAGCGGGACCTCCAAGCGTCCAGCAGTACTTC. It yields the protein CSAREQPIAGPPSVQQYF.

This clonotype has ten or more counts. J is TRBJ2-7 and V is TRBV12-3 or TRBV12-4; D assignment may be TRBD1 or TRBD2 (5 bases each). Trimming left V 7 bases short and J 7 bases short, with 20 bases between. This CDR3 contains 14 residues. DNA for the CDR3: TGTGCCAGCACCCTGATGATGGGGGTAGGAGAGCAGTACTTC. Encoded protein: CASTLMMGVGEQYF.

This clonotype was counted many times. This chain joins TRBV27 and TRBJ2-5; D is possibly TRBD2 (5 bases). With 6 bases removed from V and 1 base from J, the gap between germline ends came to 15 bases. This CDR3 comprises 15 residues. Germline assignment: CDR1 MNHEY and CDR2 SMNVEV (reference sequence). The CDR3 bases are TGTGCCAGCAGACCTAGATCTAGCAGCCAAGAGACCCAGTACTTC. Translating gives CASRPRSSSQETQYF.

This clonotype was counted a few times. The genes are TRBV6-1 and TRBJ2-2; unclear D gene. The CDR3 is 13 residues long. Trimming took off 5 bases at V and 6 bases at J, with 10 bases between the two ends. From germline, CDR1 is MNHNS and CDR2 SASEGT. This chain's CDR3 is CASSSRTAGELFF. CDR3 bases: TGTGCCAGCAGTTCCCGAACTGCCGGGGAGCTGTTTTTT.

This clonotype showed up just a few times. V gene TRBV6-1 combines with J gene TRBJ2-1; the match to TRBD2 covers 14 bases. V was clipped by 6 bases and J by 6 bases; unmatched bases: 10. The CDR3 sequence is 17 residues long. CDR1 is MNHNS, CDR2 SASEGT, per germline. In DNA, the CDR3 is TGTGCCAGCAGCCGACGAAGCGGGACTAGCGGGAGCAATGAGCAGTTCTTC. It specifies CASSRRSGTSGSNEQFF.

There are a few counts of this clonotype. The chain joins TRBV11-2 to TRBJ2-1; weak D call: TRBD1 (8 bases). V was cut by 4 bases and J by 4 bases, with 20 bases left in between. The V gene's germline CDR1 is SGHAT and CDR2 FQNNGV. The CDR3 spans 17 residues. CDR3 DNA sequence: TGTGCCAGCAGCTCCACCGGACAGGGAGGGGGTTACAATGAGCAGTTCTTC. This translates into CASSSTGQGGGYNEQFF. The full variable domain, rest sourced from reference TRBV11-2 and TRBJ2-1, is EAGVAQSPRYKIIEKRQSVAFWCNPISGHATLYWYQQILGQGPKLLIQFQNNGVVDDSQLPKDRFSAERLKGVDSTLKIQPAKLEDSAVYLCASSSTGQGGGYNEQFFGPGTRLTVL.